The next 5 T cell receptor beta chains were all read from a single sample in a study of blood T cell repertoires in COVID-19. Here immunoSEQ multiplex PCR was the method, and the copy in TCRdb shows in-frame clones only, minus some. The sample has fewer than 90,000 clones, 90% seen once. Sequencing was carried out using peripheral blood. These receptors were taken from a woman of 80 years or more with active COVID-19.

The chain links TRBV5-1 to TRBJ1-5; D perhaps matches TRBD1 (6 bases). Germline V CDR1 and CDR2: SGHRS, YFSETQ. CDR3 size: 15 residues. V was shortened by 0 bases and J by 5 bases, with 12 bases between the two germline ends. The CDR3 reads CASSLGGDTYQPQHF. The CDR3 bases are TGCGCCAGCAGCTTGGGAGGGGACACCTATCAGCCCCAGCATTTT.

V gene TRBV27 combines with J gene TRBJ2-2; perhaps TRBD1 as D (6 bases). The CDR3 loop spans 14 amino acids. The germline gives CDR1 MNHEY, CDR2 SMNVEV (reference sequence). Trimming stripped 4 bases from V and 8 bases from J, with 14 bases between. CDR3 coding DNA: TGTGCCAGCAGTTCCACAGGGCAGCTAGGGGAGCTGTTTTTT. This encodes CASSSTGQLGELFF.

The chain uses TRBV6-5 and TRBJ1-6; 8 bases align to TRBD1. The trim removed 5 bases at V and 6 bases at J, leaving 3 bases unmatched. Germline CDR1 is MNHEY and CDR2 is SVGAGI. This CDR3 has 14 residues. The CDR3 here is CASSRQGINSPLHF. The CDR3 region has the DNA TGTGCCAGCAGTCGACAGGGGATTAATTCACCCCTCCACTTT.

The chain combines TRBV2 with TRBJ2-7; 10 bases are shared with TRBD2. Germline-derived CDR1 and CDR2 are SNHLY and FYNNEI. This CDR3 is 15 amino acids long. V was clipped by 5 bases and J by 6 bases; unmatched bases: 10. The CDR3 bases are TGTGCCAGCAGTCTTGGACTAGCGGTCGCAGGCGAGCAGTACTTC. As protein: CASSLGLAVAGEQYF. Looking up the rest from reference TRBV2 and TRBJ2-7 gives the full variable domain: EPEVTQTPSHQVTQMGQEVILRCVPISNHLYFYWYRQILGQKVEFLVSFYNNEISEKSEIFDDQFSVERPDGSNFTLKIRSTKLEDSAMYFCASSLGLAVAGEQYFGPGTRLTVT.

This clone was seen a few times. This chain joins TRBV27 and TRBJ2-7; tentatively, D is TRBD2 (6 bases). CDR1 and CDR2 from the germline V gene are MNHEY and SMNVEV (reference sequence). The ends were cut back, 5 bases at V and 0 bases at J, with 17 bases in the middle. There are 16 residues in the CDR3. The CDR3 region has the DNA TGTGCCAGCAGTCAGGTGGTAGCGGCCTTCTCCTACGAGCAGTACTTC. Residues: CASSQVVAAFSYEQYF.